This entry concerns a single TCR beta chain. Its antigen is still unknown. The PCR employed 60 Vbeta primers together with 13 Jbeta primers. As originally analysed: Later work found 74 million or so unique TCR beta chains, with 9.5 million to 14 million shared. Some clones are missing from TCRdb's copy, which holds only in-frame ones; the method was immunoSEQ multiplex PCR. That table is the source of V, J and clone size, and D and trimming were worked out from the DNA. The sample contains around 160,000 clones, roughly three quarters of which appear only once. The entry originates in a study of cytomegalovirus exposure and HLA in healthy donors. Findings of the study overall: A later analysis linked a missense variant in DCLRE1C to the trimming of TCR beta V and J genes.

Input material: PBMCs. This TCR derives from a woman in her 40s in good health and CMV-seropositive.

CDR3 region: CASSPGVEGPQHF. The CDR3 DNA reads as TGTGCCAGCAGCCCCGGGGTGGAAGGGCCCCAGCATTTT. This chain links TRBV9 with TRBJ1-5; D unresolved. The germline V and J ends were trimmed by 4 bases and 9 bases, with 14 bases remaining between them. Germline V gives CDR1 SGDLS, CDR2 YYNGEE. The CDR3 covers 13 residues.